The clone carrying this T cell receptor beta chain turned up a few times. No antigen is known for it. The sample comes from a study of CD8 T cells in ankylosing spondylitis. Study findings and constraints: Ankylosing spondylitis blood seemed to carry a telltale TCR beta motif made of roughly eight highly homologous variants.

TCRdb itself ran the 5' RACE reads through MiXCR, one entry per CDR3 protein. The profile covers about 500,000 distinct CDR3 sequences, with under 5.5% appearing a single time and approximately 4% taken by the ten largest. The TCR was taken from a male donor with ankylosing spondylitis. The sample comprised blood, either unsorted or a sorted T cell fraction (not recorded which).

The CDR3: CASSPASGGRNEQFF. The CDR3 nucleotides are TGTGCCAGCAGCCCAGCTAGCGGAGGGCGGAATGAGCAGTTCTTC. The genes are TRBV7-8 and TRBJ2-1; TRBD2 matches at 7 bases. CDR1 and CDR2 (germline): SGHVS, FQNEAQ. The V and J ends lost 5 bases and 7 bases, in that order; junction bases with no gene match: 11. This CDR3 has 15 residues.